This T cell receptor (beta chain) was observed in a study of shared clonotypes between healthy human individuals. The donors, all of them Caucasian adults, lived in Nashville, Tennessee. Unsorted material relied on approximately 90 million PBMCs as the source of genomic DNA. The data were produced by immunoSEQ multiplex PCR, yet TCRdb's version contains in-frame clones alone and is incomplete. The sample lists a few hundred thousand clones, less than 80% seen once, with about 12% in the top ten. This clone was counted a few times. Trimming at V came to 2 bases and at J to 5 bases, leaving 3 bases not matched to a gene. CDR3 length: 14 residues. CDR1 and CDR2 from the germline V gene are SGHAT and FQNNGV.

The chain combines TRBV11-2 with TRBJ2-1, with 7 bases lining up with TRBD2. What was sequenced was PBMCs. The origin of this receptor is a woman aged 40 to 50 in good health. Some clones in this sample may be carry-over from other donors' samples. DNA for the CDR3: TGTGCCAGCAGCTTACTAGCGGAAAACAATGAGCAGTTCTTC. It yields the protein CASSLLAENNEQFF.